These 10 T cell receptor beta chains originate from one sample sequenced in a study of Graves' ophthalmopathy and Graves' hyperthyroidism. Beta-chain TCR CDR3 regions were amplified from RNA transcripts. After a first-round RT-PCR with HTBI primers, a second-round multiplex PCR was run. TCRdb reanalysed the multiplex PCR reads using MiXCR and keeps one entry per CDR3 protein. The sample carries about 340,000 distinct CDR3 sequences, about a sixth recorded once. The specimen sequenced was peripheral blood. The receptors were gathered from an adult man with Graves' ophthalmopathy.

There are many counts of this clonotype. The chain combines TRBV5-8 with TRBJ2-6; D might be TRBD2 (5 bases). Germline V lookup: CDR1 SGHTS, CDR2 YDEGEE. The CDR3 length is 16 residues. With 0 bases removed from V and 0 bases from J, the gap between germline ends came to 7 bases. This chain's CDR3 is CASSLAGSSGANVLTF. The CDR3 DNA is TGTGCCAGCAGCTTGGCGGGGTCCTCTGGGGCCAACGTCCTGACTTTC. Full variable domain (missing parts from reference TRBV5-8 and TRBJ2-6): EAGVTQSPTHLIKTRGQQATLRCSPISGHTSVYWYQQALGLGLQFLLWYDEGEERNRGNFPPRFSGRQFPNYSSELNVNALELEDSALYLCASSLAGSSGANVLTFGAGSRLTVL.

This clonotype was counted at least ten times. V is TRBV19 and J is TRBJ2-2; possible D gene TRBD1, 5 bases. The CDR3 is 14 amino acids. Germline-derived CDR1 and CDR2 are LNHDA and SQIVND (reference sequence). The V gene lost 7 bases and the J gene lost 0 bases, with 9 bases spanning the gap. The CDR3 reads CASMPGTNTGELFF. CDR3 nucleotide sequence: TGTGCCAGTATGCCAGGGACGAACACCGGGGAGCTGTTTTTT.

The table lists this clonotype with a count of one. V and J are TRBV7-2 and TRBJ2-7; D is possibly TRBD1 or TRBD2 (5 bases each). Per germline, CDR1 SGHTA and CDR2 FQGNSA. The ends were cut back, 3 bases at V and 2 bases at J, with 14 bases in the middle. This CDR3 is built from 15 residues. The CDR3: CASSLGDRRAYEQYF. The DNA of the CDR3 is TGTGCCAGCAGCTTGGGGGATCGACGCGCCTACGAGCAGTACTTC.

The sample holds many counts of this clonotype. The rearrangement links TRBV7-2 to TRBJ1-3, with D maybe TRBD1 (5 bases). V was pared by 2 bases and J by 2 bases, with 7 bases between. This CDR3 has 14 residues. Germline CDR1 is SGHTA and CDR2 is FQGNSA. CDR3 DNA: TGTGCCAGCAGCTTACAGGGTCCTGGAAACACCATATATTTT. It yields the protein CASSLQGPGNTIYF.

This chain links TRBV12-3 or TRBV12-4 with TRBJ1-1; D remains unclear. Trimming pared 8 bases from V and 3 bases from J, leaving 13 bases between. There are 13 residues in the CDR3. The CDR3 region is CASSSGLDTEAFF. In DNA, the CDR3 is TGTGCCAGCTCGTCTGGGCTGGACACTGAAGCTTTCTTT.

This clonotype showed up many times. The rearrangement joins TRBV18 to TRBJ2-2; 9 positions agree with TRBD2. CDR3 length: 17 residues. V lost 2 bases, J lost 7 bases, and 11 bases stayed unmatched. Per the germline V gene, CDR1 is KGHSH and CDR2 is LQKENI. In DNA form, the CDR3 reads TGTGCCAGCTCACCATCCCTAGCGGGGCCGAACGACGGGGAGCTGTTTTTT. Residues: CASSPSLAGPNDGELFF.

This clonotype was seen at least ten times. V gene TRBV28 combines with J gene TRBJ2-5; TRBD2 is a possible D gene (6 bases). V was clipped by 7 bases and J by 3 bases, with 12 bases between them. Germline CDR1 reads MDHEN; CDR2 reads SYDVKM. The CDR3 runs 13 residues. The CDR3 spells CASKQGGKETQYF. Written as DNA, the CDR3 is TGTGCCAGCAAGCAGGGAGGTAAAGAGACCCAGTACTTC. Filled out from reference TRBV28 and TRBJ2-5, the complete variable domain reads DVKVTQSSRYLVKRTGEKVFLECVQDMDHENMFWYRQDPGLGLRLIYFSYDVKMKEKGDIPEGYSVSREKKERFSLILESASTNQTSMYLCASKQGGKETQYFGPGTRLLVL.

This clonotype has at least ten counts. The DNA for the CDR3 is TGTGCCAGCAGTTACTCGACAGGGTCCTATAATTCACCCCTCCACTTT. This encodes CASSYSTGSYNSPLHF. The chain joins TRBV6-5 to TRBJ1-6; 7 bases fit TRBD1. This CDR3 is built from 16 residues. V shed 0 bases and J 1 base; nucleotides not matched to a gene: 0. Per germline, CDR1 MNHEY and CDR2 SVGAGI.

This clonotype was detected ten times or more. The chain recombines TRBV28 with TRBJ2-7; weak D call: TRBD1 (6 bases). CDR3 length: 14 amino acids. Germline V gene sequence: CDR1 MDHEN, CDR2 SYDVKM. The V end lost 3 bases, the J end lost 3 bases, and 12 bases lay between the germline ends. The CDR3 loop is CASSFGGLLYEQYF. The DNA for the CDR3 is TGTGCCAGCAGTTTTGGGGGCTTACTCTACGAGCAGTACTTC.

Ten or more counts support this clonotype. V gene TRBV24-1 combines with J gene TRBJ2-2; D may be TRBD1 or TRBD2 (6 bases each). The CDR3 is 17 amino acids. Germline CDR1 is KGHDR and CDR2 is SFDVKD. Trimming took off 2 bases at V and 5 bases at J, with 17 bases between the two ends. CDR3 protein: CATSDSIRQGRTGELFF. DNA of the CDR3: TGTGCCACCAGTGATTCCATAAGGCAGGGGAGGACCGGGGAGCTGTTTTTT.